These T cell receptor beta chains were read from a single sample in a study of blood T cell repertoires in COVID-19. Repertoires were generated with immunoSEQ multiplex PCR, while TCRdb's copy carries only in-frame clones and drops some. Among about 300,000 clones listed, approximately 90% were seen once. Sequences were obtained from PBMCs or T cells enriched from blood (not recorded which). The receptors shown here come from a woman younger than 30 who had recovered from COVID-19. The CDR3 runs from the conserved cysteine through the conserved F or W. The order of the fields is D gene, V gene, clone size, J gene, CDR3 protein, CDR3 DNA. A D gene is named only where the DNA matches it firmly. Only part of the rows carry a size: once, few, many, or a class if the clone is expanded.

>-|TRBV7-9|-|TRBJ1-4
CASSPGQHDATNEKLFF
TGTGCCAGCAGCCCAGGACAGCACGACGCTACTAATGAAAAACTGTTTTTT
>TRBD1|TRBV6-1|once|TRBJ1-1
CASSADRGLGNTEAFF
TGTGCCAGCAGTGCCGATAGGGGGCTTGGGAACACTGAAGCTTTCTTT
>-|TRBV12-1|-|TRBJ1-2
CASSPTGYNYGYTF
TGTGCCAGCAGCCCGACAGGATACAACTATGGCTACACCTTC
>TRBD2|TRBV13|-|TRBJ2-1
CASSLGLAGGFAHNEQFF
TGTGCCAGCAGCCTAGGACTAGCGGGGGGGTTCGCCCATAATGAGCAGTTCTTC
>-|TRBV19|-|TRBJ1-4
CASRRINEKLFF
TGTGCCAGTAGGAGAATTAATGAAAAACTGTTTTTT
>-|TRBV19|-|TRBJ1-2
CASNTPRAGNYGYTF
TGTGCCAGTAACACTCCACGAGCAGGCAACTATGGCTACACCTTC
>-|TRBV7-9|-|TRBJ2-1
CASRPPGLAYNEQFF
TGTGCCAGCAGGCCACCAGGCCTGGCCTACAATGAGCAGTTCTTC
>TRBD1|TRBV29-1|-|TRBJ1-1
CSVEARTGNTEAFF
TGCAGCGTTGAAGCTAGGACAGGGAACACTGAAGCTTTCTTT
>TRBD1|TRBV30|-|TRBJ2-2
CAWRLTGLRHGELFF
TGTGCCTGGAGACTGACAGGGTTGAGGCACGGGGAGCTGTTTTTT
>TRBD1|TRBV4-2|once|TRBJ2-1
CASSQDQRDRGLVDEQFF
TGTGCCAGCAGCCAAGATCAGAGGGACAGGGGACTCGTAGATGAGCAGTTCTTC
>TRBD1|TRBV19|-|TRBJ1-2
CASSAITQGARGYTF
TGTGCCAGTAGTGCGATCACACAGGGGGCGAGAGGCTACACCTTC
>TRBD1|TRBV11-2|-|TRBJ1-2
CASSSGQVNTF
TGTGCCAGCAGCTCCGGACAGGTCAACACCTTC
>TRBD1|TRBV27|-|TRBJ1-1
CASSLNAGQGVSEAFF
TGTGCCAGCAGCTTAAATGCGGGACAGGGCGTTTCTGAAGCTTTCTTT
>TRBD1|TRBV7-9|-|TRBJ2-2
CASSFRDRGQVGELFF
TGTGCCAGCAGCTTCCGGGACAGGGGGCAGGTCGGGGAGCTGTTTTTT
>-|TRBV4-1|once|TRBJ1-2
CASSRPAAQDSFYGYTF
TGCGCCAGCAGCCGCCCCGCCGCCCAGGATTCCTTCTATGGCTACACCTTC
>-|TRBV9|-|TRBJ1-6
CASSVGGSPLHF
TGTGCCAGCAGCGTAGGAGGGTCACCCCTCCACTTT
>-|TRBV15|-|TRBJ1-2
CATSRDRGINYGYTF
TGTGCCACCAGCAGAGATCGGGGGATAAACTATGGCTACACCTTC
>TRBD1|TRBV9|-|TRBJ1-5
CASSPHGQGRPQPQHF
TGTGCCAGCAGCCCCCACGGACAGGGGAGGCCTCAGCCCCAGCATTTT
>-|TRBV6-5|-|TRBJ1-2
CASNLAGSLPYGYTF
TGTGCCAGCAACCTCGCGGGCAGCCTTCCCTATGGCTACACCTTC
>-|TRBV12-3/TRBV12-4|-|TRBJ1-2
CASSYVTGGYTF
TGTGCCAGCAGTTACGTGACGGGAGGCTACACCTTC
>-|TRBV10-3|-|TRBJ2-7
CAISAGEGSYEQYF
TGTGCCATCAGCGCAGGGGAGGGCTCCTACGAGCAGTACTTC
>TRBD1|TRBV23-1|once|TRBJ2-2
CASSPVSPPGGNTGELFF
TGCGCCAGCAGTCCAGTGTCCCCCCCAGGGGGCAACACCGGGGAGCTGTTTTTT
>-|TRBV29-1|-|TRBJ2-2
CSVEGTDTNTGELFF
TGCAGCGTTGAAGGGACGGACACGAACACCGGGGAGCTGTTTTTT
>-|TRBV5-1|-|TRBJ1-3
CASSLGQGAGNTIYF
TGCGCCAGCAGCTTGGGGCAGGGCGCTGGAAACACCATATATTTT
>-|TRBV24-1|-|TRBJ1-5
CATSDNRVSNQPQHF
TGTGCCACCAGTGATAACCGGGTGAGCAATCAGCCCCAGCATTTT
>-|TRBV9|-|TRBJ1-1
CASSADSGTEAFF
TGTGCCAGCAGCGCAGACAGTGGCACTGAAGCTTTCTTT
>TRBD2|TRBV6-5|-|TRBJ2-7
CASSYGGSKYEQYF
TGTGCCAGCAGTTACGGCGGGAGTAAGTACGAGCAGTACTTC